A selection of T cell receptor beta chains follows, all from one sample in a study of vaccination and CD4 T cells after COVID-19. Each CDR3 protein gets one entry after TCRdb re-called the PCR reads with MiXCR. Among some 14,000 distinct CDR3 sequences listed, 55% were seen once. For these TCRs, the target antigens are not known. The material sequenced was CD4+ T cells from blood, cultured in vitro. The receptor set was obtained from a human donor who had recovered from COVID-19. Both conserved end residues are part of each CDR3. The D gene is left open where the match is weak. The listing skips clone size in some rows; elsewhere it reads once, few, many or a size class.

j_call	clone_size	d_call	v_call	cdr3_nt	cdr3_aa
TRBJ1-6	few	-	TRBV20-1	TGCAGTGGGGAAGGCGACAGTACCAATTCACCCCTCCACTTT	CSGEGDSTNSPLHF
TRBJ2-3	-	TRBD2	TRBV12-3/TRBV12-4	TGTGCCAGCAGCTCCCCTAGCGGGAGGGCCGGAGGCACAGATACGCAGTATTTT	CASSSPSGRAGGTDTQYF
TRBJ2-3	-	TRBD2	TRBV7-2	TGTGCCAGCAGCTTAGCTGCGGGGGGGGATACGCAGTATTTT	CASSLAAGGDTQYF
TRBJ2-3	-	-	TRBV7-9	TGTGCCAGCAGCTTAGATGGACCAGATACGCAGTATTTT	CASSLDGPDTQYF
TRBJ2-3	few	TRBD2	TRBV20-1	TGCAGTGCTAACCGCCAAAAAGGACTAGTCAACCCAGATACGCAGTATTTT	CSANRQKGLVNPDTQYF
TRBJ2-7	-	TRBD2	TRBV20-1	TGCAGTTTGCGGGAGGGCCATAACGAGCAGTACTTC	CSLREGHNEQYF
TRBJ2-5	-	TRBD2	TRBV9	TGTGCCAGCAGCCGCCAGGCGGGAGGGGCAGTGGAGACCCAGTACTTC	CASSRQAGGAVETQYF
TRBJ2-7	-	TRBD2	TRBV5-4	TGTGCCAGCAGCGGTGGACTAGCGGGAGGTGGGGAGCAGTACTTC	CASSGGLAGGGEQYF
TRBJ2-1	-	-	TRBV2	TGTGCCAGCAGTGAAGAAGAGATTTGGCAGTTCTTC	CASSEEEIWQFF
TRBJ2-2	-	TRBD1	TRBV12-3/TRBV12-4	TGTGCCTCGGGACAGTCGGGGACCGGGGAGCTGTTTTTT	CASGQSGTGELFF
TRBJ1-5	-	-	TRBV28	TGTGCCAGCAGACCCTGGGACGGTACAAGCAATCAGCCCCAGCATTTT	CASRPWDGTSNQPQHF
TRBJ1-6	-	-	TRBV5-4	TGTGCCAGCAGCTTGCGGCGTGGGGATCTCTCACCCCTCCACTTT	CASSLRRGDLSPLHF
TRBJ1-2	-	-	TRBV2	TGTGCCAGCAGCCCAGAGCAGGTCTATGGCTACACCTTC	CASSPEQVYGYTF
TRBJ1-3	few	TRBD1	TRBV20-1	TGCAGTGCTAGAGGGGACAGGATCTCTGGAAACACCATATATTTT	CSARGDRISGNTIYF
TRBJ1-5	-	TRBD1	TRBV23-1	TGCGCCAGCAGTCAACTTTTACGGACAGGGACGCCCTATAGCAATCAGCCCCAGCATTTT	CASSQLLRTGTPYSNQPQHF
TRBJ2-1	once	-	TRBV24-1	TGTGCCACCAGTGACATCACGGACGCGAACAATGAGCAGTTCTTC	CATSDITDANNEQFF
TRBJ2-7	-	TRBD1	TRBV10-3	TGTGCCATCAGTGACAGGGGGCGCATGTACTTC	CAISDRGRMYF
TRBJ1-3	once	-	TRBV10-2	TGCGCCAGCAGTGAAAGGGAAGACTCTGGAAACACCATATATTTT	CASSEREDSGNTIYF
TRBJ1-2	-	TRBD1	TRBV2	TGTGCCAGCAGTGAATACCGGGACAGTTATGGCTACACCTTC	CASSEYRDSYGYTF
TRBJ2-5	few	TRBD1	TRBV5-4	TGTGCCAGCAGCTTGCGGTTGGCAGGGGGCCGTGAGACCCAGTACTTC	CASSLRLAGGRETQYF
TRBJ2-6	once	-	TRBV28	TGTGCCAGCAGTTTATGGGGCAGCTCTGGGGCCAACGTCCTGACTTTC	CASSLWGSSGANVLTF
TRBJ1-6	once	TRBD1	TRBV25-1	TGTGCCAGCAGTGATCTCTCGACAGGGATTGTCTCACCCCTCCACTTT	CASSDLSTGIVSPLHF
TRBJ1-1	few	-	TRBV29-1	TGCAGCGTCCGTAGGGAGGTACGAGGCGGAGCTTTCTTT	CSVRREVRGGAFF
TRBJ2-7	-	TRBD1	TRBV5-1	TGCGCCAGCAGCCCGGGTGGGGGACAGGGTATATTCTACGAGCAGTACTTC	CASSPGGGQGIFYEQYF
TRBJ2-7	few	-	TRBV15	TGTGCCATAAGACAGACAGGTTCCTACGAGCAGTACTTC	CAIRQTGSYEQYF
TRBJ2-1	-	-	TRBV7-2	TGTGCCAGCAGCTTATCCCACGGGAATGAGCAGTTCTTC	CASSLSHGNEQFF
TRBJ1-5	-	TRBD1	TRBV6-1	TGTGCCAGCAAGGGGACAGGGGGCGATTATAGCAATCAGCCCCAGCATTTT	CASKGTGGDYSNQPQHF
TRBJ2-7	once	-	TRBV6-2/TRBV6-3	TGTGCCAGCCTATCCGGTTACGTCGACGAGCAGTACTTC	CASLSGYVDEQYF
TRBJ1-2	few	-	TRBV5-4	TGTGCCAGCAGCTTCGAGGCGAACTATGGCTACACCTTC	CASSFEANYGYTF
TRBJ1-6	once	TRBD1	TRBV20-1	TGCAGTGCTAGAGACAGGGGGTTTAATTCACCCCTCCACTTT	CSARDRGFNSPLHF
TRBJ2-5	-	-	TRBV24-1	TGTGCCACCAGTGATTTTCTCAATACGGAGACCCAGTACTTC	CATSDFLNTETQYF
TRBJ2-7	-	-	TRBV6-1	TGTGCCAGCAGTGTTTGGAGCTCCTACGAGCAGTACTTC	CASSVWSSYEQYF
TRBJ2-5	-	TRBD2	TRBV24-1	TGTGCCACCAGTGATCCAGCGGGAGGGGGAGAGACCCAGTACTTC	CATSDPAGGGETQYF
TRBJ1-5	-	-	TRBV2	TGTGCCGGAGGGGGTGCAGAAGGTCAGCCCCAGCATTTT	CAGGGAEGQPQHF
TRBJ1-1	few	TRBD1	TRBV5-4	TGTGCCAGCAGCTTGGGCAGGGGGGCTCTTGAAGCTTTCTTT	CASSLGRGALEAFF
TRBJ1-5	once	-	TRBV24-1	TGTGCCACCAGTGATTTGAGGGCCAAGGTAGGTCAGCCCCAGCATTTT	CATSDLRAKVGQPQHF
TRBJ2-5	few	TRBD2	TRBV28	TGTGCCAGCAGTCCCTCCGCAGCGGGGGGGAGGGCCCAGTACTTC	CASSPSAAGGRAQYF
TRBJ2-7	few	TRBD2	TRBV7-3	TGTGCCAGCAGCTTAACGGGTCTAGCGGGCGACGAGCAGTACTTC	CASSLTGLAGDEQYF
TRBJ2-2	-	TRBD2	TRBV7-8	TGTGCCAGCGGGAGGACTAGTCTTACCGGGGAGCTGTTTTTT	CASGRTSLTGELFF
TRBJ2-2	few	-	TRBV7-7	TGTGCCAGCAGCTTAGAAGGGCACACCGGGGAGCTGTTTTTT	CASSLEGHTGELFF
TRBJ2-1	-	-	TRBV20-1	TGCAGTGCTAGAGATCCCGAAATTGGTCTGTTCTTC	CSARDPEIGLFF
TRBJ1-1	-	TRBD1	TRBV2	TGTGCCAGCAGGCAGGGGGCCGGGGGGAACACTGAAGCTTTCTTT	CASRQGAGGNTEAFF
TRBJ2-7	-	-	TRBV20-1	TGCAGTGCTAGAGATTTAGGGACCTACGAGCAGTACTTC	CSARDLGTYEQYF
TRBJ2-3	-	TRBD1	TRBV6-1	TGTGCCAGCAGGGAATTCGACAGGGATTGGACAGATACGCAGTATTTT	CASREFDRDWTDTQYF
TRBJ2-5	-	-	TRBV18	TGTGCCAGCTCACCACCCTCCATGCAAGAGACCCAGTACTTC	CASSPPSMQETQYF
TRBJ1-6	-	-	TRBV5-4	TGTGCCAGCAGCGCCCGGGACTATAATTCACCCCTCCACTTT	CASSARDYNSPLHF
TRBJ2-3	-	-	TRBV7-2	TGTGCCAGCAGCTTAAGGCGAATAACAGATACGCAGTATTTT	CASSLRRITDTQYF
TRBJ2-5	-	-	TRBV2	TGTGCCAGCAGGGAGGTGGGGGCACAAGAGACCCAGTACTTC	CASREVGAQETQYF
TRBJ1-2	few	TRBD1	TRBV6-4	TGTGCCAGCACCCCGGGACAGGGCGTCGGTGGCTACACCTTC	CASTPGQGVGGYTF
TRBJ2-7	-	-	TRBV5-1	TGCGCCAGCCGAAAAATCCCGAGATCCTACGAGCAGTACTTC	CASRKIPRSYEQYF
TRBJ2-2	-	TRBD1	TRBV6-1	TGTGCCAGCAGTATAGGACAGGGGGCGCGTACCGGGGAGCTGTTTTTT	CASSIGQGARTGELFF
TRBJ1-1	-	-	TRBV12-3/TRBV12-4	TGTGCCAGCGGGTCACGGTTCGGCTCTGAAGCTTTCTTT	CASGSRFGSEAFF
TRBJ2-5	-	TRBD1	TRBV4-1	TGCGCCAGCAGCCGGGACAGGGGTTTTCAAGAGACCCAGTACTTC	CASSRDRGFQETQYF